Sequencing of this T cell receptor (beta chain) was carried out in a study of blood T cell repertoires in COVID-19. Background on the study: Material from acute and convalescent COVID-19 was sourced from the United States, Italy and Spain. From T cells, B-cell-depleted T cells, or PBMCs came the material, which was cDNA or gDNA.

Authors' analysis steps: Reference gene primers were amplified, and this amplification served to estimate nucleated cell counts. Sequencing was performed with immunoSEQ multiplex PCR; in TCRdb, only in-frame clones are kept and a portion is missing. That table is the source of V, J and clone size, and D and trimming were worked out from the DNA. The sample has 60,000 to 90,000 clones; around 80% are singletons. Germline lookup yields CDR1 MNHEY and CDR2 SVGAGI. With V trimmed by 5 bases and J by 6 bases, 5 bases remained unmatched. The CDR3 contains 14 residues. The specimen sequenced was peripheral blood. The sequence was obtained from a man aged 55 to 70 with active or convalescent COVID-19. The chain employs TRBV6-5 and TRBJ2-1; 9 bases line up with TRBD1. This chain's CDR3 is CASSPGTGINEQFF. In DNA, the CDR3 is TGTGCCAGCAGTCCCGGGACAGGGATCAATGAGCAGTTCTTC.